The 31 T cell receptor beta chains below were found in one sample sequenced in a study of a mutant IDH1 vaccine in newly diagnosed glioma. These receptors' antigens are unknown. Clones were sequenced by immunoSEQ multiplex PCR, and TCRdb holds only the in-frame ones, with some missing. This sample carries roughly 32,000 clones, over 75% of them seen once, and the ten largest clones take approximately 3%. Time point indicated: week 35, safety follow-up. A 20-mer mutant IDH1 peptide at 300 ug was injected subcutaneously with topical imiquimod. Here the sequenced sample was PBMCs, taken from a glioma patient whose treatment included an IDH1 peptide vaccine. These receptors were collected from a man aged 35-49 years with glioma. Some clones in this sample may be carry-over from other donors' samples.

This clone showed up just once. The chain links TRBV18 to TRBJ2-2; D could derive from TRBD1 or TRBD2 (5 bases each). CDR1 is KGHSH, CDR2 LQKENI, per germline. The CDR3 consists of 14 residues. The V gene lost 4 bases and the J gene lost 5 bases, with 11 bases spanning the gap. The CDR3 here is CASSLGTPTGELFF. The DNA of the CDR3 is TGTGCCAGCTCACTTGGGACCCCTACCGGGGAGCTGTTTTTT.

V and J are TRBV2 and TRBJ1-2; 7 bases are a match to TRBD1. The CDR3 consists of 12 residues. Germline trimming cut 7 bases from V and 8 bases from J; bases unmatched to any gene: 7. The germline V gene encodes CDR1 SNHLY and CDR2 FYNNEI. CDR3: CASTEQGLGYTF. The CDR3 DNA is TGTGCCAGCACGGAACAGGGGCTCGGCTACACCTTC.

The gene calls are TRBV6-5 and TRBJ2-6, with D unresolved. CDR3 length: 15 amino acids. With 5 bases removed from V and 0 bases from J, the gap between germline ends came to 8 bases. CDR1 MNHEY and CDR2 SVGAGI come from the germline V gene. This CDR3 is CASSPRISGANVLTF. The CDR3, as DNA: TGTGCCAGCAGTCCACGGATCTCTGGGGCCAACGTCCTGACTTTC.

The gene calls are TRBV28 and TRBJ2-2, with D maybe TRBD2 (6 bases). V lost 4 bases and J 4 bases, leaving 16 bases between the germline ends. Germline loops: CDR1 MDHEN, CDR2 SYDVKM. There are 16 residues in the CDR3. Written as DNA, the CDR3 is TGTGCCAGCAGTTCCAACCCATGGCGGGGCACCGGGGAGCTGTTTTTT. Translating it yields CASSSNPWRGTGELFF.

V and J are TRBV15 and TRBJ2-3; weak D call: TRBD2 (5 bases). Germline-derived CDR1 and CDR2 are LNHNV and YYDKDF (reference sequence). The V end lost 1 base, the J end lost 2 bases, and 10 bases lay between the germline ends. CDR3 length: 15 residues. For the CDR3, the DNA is TGTGCCACCAGCAGAGGTGGACTCAACACAGATACGCAGTATTTT. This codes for CATSRGGLNTDTQYF.

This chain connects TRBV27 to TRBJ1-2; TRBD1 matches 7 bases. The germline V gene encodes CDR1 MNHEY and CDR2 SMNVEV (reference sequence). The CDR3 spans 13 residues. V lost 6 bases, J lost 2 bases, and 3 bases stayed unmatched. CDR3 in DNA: TGTGCCAGCAGAAAACAGGGGAACTATGGCTACACCTTC. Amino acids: CASRKQGNYGYTF.

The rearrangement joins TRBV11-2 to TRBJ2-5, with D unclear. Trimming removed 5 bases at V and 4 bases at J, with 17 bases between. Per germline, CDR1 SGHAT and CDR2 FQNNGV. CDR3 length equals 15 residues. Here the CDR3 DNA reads TGTGCCAGCAGCCTCAGGTCCTTCGGAAGAGAGACCCAGTACTTC. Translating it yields CASSLRSFGRETQYF. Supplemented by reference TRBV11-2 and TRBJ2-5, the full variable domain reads EAGVAQSPRYKIIEKRQSVAFWCNPISGHATLYWYQQILGQGPKLLIQFQNNGVVDDSQLPKDRFSAERLKGVDSTLKIQPAKLEDSAVYLCASSLRSFGRETQYFGPGTRLLVL.

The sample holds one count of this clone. The CDR3 is CASSLASLSNQPQHF. CDR3 in DNA: TGTGCCAGCAGCTTAGCTAGCTTGAGCAATCAGCCCCAGCATTTT. This sequence joins TRBV7-2 and TRBJ1-5, with D uncertain. Germline V lookup: CDR1 SGHTA, CDR2 FQGNSA. This CDR3 comprises 15 residues. Trimming shortened V by 0 bases and J by 1 base, and 7 bases separated the two germline ends.

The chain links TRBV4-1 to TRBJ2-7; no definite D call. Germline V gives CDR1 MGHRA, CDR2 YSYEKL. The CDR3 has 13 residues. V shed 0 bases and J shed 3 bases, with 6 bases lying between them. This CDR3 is CASSQDRYYEQYF. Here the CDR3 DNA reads TGCGCCAGCAGCCAAGACAGGTACTACGAGCAGTACTTC.

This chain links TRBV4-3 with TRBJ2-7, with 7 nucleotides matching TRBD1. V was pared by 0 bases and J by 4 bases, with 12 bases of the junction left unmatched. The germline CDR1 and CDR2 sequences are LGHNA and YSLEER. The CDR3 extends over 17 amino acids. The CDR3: CASSQERGQGLGYEQYF. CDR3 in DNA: TGCGCCAGCAGCCAAGAAAGGGGGCAGGGCTTGGGGTACGAGCAGTACTTC.

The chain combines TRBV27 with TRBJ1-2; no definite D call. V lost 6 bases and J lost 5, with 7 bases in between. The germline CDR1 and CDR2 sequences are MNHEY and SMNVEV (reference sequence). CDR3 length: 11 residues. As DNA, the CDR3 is TGTGCCAGCAGCCAAGGTTATGGCTACACCTTC. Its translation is CASSQGYGYTF.

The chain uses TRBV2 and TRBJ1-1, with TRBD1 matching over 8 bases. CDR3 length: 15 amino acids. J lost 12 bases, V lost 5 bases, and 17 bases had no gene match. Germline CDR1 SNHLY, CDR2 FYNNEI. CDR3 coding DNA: TGTGCCAGCAGTCTGGAAACCGGGACAGGTTCTGGATCTTTCTTT. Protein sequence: CASSLETGTGSGSFF.

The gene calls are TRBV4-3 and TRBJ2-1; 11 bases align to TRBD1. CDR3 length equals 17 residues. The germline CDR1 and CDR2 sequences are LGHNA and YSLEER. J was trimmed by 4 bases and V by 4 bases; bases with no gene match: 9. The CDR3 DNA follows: TGCGCCAGCAGCCGAAAAACTGGGACAGGGGGATACAATGAGCAGTTCTTC. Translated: CASSRKTGTGGYNEQFF.

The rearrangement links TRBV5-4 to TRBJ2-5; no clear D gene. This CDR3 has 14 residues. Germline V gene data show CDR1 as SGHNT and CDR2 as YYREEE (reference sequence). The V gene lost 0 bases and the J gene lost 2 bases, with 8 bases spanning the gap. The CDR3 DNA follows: TGTGCCAGCAGCTTGGACCCAGATCAAGAGACCCAGTACTTC. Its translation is CASSLDPDQETQYF.

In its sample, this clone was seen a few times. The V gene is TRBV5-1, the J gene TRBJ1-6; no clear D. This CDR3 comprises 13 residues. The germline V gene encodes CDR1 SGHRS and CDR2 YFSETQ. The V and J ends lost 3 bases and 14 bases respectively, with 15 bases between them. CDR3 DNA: TGCGCCAGCAGCTCGGACGGTCTTTTGACCCTCCACTTT. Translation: CASSSDGLLTLHF.

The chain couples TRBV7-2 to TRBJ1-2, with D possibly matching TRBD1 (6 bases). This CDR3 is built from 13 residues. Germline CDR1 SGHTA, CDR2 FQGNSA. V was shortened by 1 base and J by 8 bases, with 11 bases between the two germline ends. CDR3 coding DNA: TGTGCCAGCAGCTTAGATACAGGGTCGGGCTACACCTTC. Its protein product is CASSLDTGSGYTF.

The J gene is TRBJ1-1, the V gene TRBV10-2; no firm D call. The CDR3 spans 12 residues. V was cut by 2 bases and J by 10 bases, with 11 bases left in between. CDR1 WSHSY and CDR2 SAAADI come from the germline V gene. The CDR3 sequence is CASSERTGGAFF. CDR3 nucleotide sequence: TGCGCCAGCAGTGAGAGGACCGGAGGAGCTTTCTTT.

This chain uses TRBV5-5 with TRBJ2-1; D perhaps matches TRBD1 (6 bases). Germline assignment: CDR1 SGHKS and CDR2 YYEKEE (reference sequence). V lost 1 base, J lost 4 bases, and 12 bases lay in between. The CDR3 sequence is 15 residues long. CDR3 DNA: TGTGCCAGCAGCTTGATCAGGGGTCGGTACAATGAGCAGTTCTTC. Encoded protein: CASSLIRGRYNEQFF. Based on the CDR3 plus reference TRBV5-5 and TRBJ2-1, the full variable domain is DAGVTQSPTHLIKTRGQQVTLRCSPISGHKSVSWYQQVLGQGPQFIFQYYEKEERGRGNFPDRFSARQFPNYSSELNVNALLLGDSALYLCASSLIRGRYNEQFFGPGTRLTVL.

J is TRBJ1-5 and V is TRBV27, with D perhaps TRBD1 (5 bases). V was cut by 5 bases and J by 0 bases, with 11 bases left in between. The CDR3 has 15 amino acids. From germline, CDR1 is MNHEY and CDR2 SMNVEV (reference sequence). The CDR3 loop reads CASSPLGVSNQPQHF. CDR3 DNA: TGTGCCAGCAGTCCTCTGGGGGTTAGCAATCAGCCCCAGCATTTT.

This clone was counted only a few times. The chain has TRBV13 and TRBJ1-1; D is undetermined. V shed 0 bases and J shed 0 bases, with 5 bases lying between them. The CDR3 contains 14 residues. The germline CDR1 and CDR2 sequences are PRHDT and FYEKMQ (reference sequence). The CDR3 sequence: CASSLGGLNTEAFF. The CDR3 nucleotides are TGTGCCAGCAGCTTAGGGGGGTTGAACACTGAAGCTTTCTTT.

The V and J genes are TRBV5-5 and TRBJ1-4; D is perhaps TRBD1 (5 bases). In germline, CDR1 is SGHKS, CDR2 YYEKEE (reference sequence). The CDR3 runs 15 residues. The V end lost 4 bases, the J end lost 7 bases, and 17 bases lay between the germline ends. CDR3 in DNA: TGTGCCAGCAGCCCCCAGTGGGGGTCGGGTGAAAAACTGTTTTTT. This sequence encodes CASSPQWGSGEKLFF.

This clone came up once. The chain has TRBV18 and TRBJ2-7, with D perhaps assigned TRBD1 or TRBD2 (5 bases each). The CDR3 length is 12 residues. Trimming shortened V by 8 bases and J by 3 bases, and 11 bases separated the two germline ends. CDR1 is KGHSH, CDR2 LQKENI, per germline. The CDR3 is CASTDSGYEQYF. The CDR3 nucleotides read TGTGCCAGCACAGACAGCGGCTACGAGCAGTACTTC.

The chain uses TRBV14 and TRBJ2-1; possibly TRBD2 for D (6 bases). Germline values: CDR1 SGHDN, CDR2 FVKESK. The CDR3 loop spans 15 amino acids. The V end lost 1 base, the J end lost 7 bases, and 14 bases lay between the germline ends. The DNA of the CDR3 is TGTGCCAGCAGCCAAGCCCGGGGGAGCTGGAATGAGCAGTTCTTC. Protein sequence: CASSQARGSWNEQFF.

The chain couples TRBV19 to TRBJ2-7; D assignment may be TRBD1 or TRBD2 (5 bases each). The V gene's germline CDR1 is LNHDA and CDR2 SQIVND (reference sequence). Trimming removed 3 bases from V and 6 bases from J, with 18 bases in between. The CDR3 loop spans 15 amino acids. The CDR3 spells CASSILGRDLSEQYF. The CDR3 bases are TGTGCCAGTAGTATCTTGGGCAGGGACCTATCCGAGCAGTACTTC.

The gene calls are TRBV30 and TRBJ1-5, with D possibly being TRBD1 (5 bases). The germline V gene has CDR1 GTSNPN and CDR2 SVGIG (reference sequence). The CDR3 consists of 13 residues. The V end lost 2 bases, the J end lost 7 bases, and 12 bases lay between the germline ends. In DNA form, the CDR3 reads TGTGCCTGGAGTTCAAGGGGCCGGCAGCCCCAGCATTTT. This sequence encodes CAWSSRGRQPQHF.

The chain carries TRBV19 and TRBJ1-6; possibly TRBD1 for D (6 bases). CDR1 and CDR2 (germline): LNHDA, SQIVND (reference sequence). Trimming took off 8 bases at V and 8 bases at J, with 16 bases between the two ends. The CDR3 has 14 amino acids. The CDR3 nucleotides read TGTGCCAGTTGCTCGGGGGACACTTATTCACCCCTCCACTTT. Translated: CASCSGDTYSPLHF.

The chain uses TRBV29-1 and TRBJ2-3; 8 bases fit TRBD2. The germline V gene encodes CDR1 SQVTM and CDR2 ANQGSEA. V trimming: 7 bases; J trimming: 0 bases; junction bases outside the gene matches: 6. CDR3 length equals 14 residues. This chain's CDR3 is CSAGAGESTDTQYF. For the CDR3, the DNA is TGCAGCGCGGGAGCGGGGGAGAGCACAGATACGCAGTATTTT.

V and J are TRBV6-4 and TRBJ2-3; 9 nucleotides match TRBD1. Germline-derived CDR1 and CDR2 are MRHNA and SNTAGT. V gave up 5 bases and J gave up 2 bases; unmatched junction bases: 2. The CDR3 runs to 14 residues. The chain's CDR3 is CASSTGGHTDTQYF. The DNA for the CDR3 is TGTGCCAGCAGTACAGGGGGCCACACAGATACGCAGTATTTT.

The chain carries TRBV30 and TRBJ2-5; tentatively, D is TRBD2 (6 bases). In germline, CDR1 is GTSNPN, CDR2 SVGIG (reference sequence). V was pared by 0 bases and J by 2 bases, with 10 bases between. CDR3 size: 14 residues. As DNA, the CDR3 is TGTGCCTGGAGTGTATCGGGGGTACAAGAGACCCAGTACTTC. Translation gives CAWSVSGVQETQYF.

The CDR3 is CASNDGWNEQFF. The CDR3 DNA sequence: TGTGCCAGCAACGATGGGTGGAATGAGCAGTTCTTC. The gene calls are TRBV25-1 and TRBJ2-1; no definite D call. The CDR3 has 12 residues. The V end lost 7 bases, the J end lost 7 bases, and 11 bases lay between the germline ends. CDR1 and CDR2 from the germline V gene are MGHDK and SYGVNS.

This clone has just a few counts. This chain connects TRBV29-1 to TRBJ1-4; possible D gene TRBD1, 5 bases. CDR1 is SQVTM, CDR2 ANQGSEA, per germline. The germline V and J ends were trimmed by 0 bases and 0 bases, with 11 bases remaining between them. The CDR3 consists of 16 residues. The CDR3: CSVEDRQSATNEKLFF. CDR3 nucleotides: TGCAGCGTTGAAGATCGACAGAGTGCAACTAATGAAAAACTGTTTTTT.